The rows below give T cell receptor beta chains drawn from one sample of a study of blood T cells in healthy people across ages. Each CDR3 protein is one row after TCRdb ran MiXCR on the 5' RACE reads. The sample consists of around 1.1 million distinct CDR3 sequences, approximately 38% of them appearing once. The material sequenced was blood. The receptors originated from a man between 18 and 29 years old in good health. The CDR3 runs from the conserved cysteine through the conserved F or W. The order of the fields is V gene, D gene, J gene, clone size, CDR3 DNA, CDR3 protein. The D gene is left open where the match is weak. A row's size may be missing; if present it is once, few, many or a size class.

V: TRBV6-5; D: TRBD2; J: TRBJ2-3; size: many; DNA: TGTGCCAGCAGTAGTGGGGGGGGAGATACGCAGTATTTT; CDR3: CASSSGGGDTQYF
V: TRBV7-9; D: TRBD1; J: TRBJ2-5; size: -; DNA: TGTGCCAGCAGCTTTCGACGGGACAGGTACCAAGAGACCCAGTACTTC; CDR3: CASSFRRDRYQETQYF
V: TRBV28; D: TRBD1; J: TRBJ1-4; size: -; DNA: TGTGCCAGCAGCTCCGGACAGGGGAATGAGGAAAAACTGTTTTTT; CDR3: CASSSGQGNEEKLFF
V: TRBV6-6; D: -; J: TRBJ2-7; size: -; DNA: TGTGCCAGCAGTTACGGTCGGACCAGAGATAATGAGCAGTACTTC; CDR3: CASSYGRTRDNEQYF
V: TRBV20-1; D: -; J: TRBJ1-2; size: -; DNA: TGCAGTGCTAGTCCCCCTGGGCGATACTATGGCTACACCTTC; CDR3: CSASPPGRYYGYTF
V: TRBV10-3; D: -; J: TRBJ1-1; size: few; DNA: TGTGCCATCAGTGAAAACAGTTACACTGAAGCTTTCTTT; CDR3: CAISENSYTEAFF
V: TRBV19; D: -; J: TRBJ2-1; size: -; DNA: TGTGCCAGTAGTACTTGGGACGGCGATGAGCAGTTCTTC; CDR3: CASSTWDGDEQFF
V: TRBV27; D: -; J: TRBJ2-5; size: -; DNA: TGTGCCAGCAGTCCACTTCTCATAAGTGGGGTACAAGAGACCCAGTACTTC; CDR3: CASSPLLISGVQETQYF
V: TRBV7-2; D: -; J: TRBJ2-2; size: -; DNA: TGTGCCAGCAGCTTAGACTACAACACCGGGGAGCTGTTTTTT; CDR3: CASSLDYNTGELFF
V: TRBV2; D: TRBD1; J: TRBJ2-3; size: -; DNA: TGTGCCAGCAGTGACTACGGGACAGGGTTTTTGGATACGCAGTATTTT; CDR3: CASSDYGTGFLDTQYF
V: TRBV20-1; D: -; J: TRBJ1-1; size: -; DNA: TGCAGTGCTCCCGTCGGTCTGGGTGAAGCTTTCTTT; CDR3: CSAPVGLGEAFF
V: TRBV4-1; D: -; J: TRBJ1-5; size: -; DNA: TGCGCCAGCAGCAAGCAAACGGGGGGACCGAATCAGCCCCAGCATTTT; CDR3: CASSKQTGGPNQPQHF
V: TRBV5-1; D: -; J: TRBJ1-2; size: -; DNA: TGCGCCAGCAGCTTGAGTCTGAATCGCTTAGACGACTATGGCTACACCTTC; CDR3: CASSLSLNRLDDYGYTF
V: TRBV27; D: -; J: TRBJ1-1; size: -; DNA: TGTGCCAGCAGTTTGGACCTAGGGGGTAGGAACACTGAAGCTTTCTTT; CDR3: CASSLDLGGRNTEAFF
V: TRBV5-1; D: -; J: TRBJ2-7; size: -; DNA: TGCGCCAGCAGCTTGTATCCTCATACCTACGAGCAGTACTTC; CDR3: CASSLYPHTYEQYF
V: TRBV7-2; D: TRBD1; J: TRBJ1-1; size: few; DNA: TGTGCCAGTAGTATCGACAGGGGGCCTGAAGCTTTCTTT; CDR3: CASSIDRGPEAFF
V: TRBV25-1; D: -; J: TRBJ2-1; size: few; DNA: TGTGCCAGCAGTGAACCCCCTGGGGGCAATGAGCAGTTCTTC; CDR3: CASSEPPGGNEQFF
V: TRBV4-3; D: -; J: TRBJ2-5; size: -; DNA: TGCGCCAGCAGCCAAGCTAACAGAAGAGAAGAGACCCAGTACTTC; CDR3: CASSQANRREETQYF
V: TRBV4-3; D: -; J: TRBJ1-2; size: -; DNA: TGCGCCAGCAGCCAAGATCGGTGGGCCTATGGCTACACCTTC; CDR3: CASSQDRWAYGYTF
V: TRBV7-3; D: TRBD1; J: TRBJ1-6; size: -; DNA: TGTGCCAGCAGCCGACAGGGGAGCAATTCACCCCTCCACTTT; CDR3: CASSRQGSNSPLHF
V: TRBV9; D: -; J: TRBJ1-2; size: -; DNA: TGTGCCAGCAGCGTAAACGGGGGAATCTATGGCTACACCTTC; CDR3: CASSVNGGIYGYTF
V: TRBV5-5; D: -; J: TRBJ2-2; size: -; DNA: TGTGCCAGCAGCTTGGGGGAGTCGAACACCGGGGAGCTGTTTTTT; CDR3: CASSLGESNTGELFF
V: TRBV12-3/TRBV12-4; D: -; J: TRBJ1-2; size: many; DNA: TGTGCCAGCAGGGGGGACAGCTACACCTTC; CDR3: CASRGDSYTF
V: TRBV12-3/TRBV12-4; D: TRBD1; J: TRBJ1-5; size: -; DNA: TGTGCCAGCGGCAAGGACAGGGCACCTCAGCCCCAGCATTTT; CDR3: CASGKDRAPQPQHF
V: TRBV6-6; D: TRBD1; J: TRBJ1-6; size: -; DNA: TGTGCCAGCAGACTTGGACAGGAATTCTCACCCCTCCACTTT; CDR3: CASRLGQEFSPLHF
V: TRBV6-1; D: TRBD1; J: TRBJ2-7; size: many; DNA: TGTGCCAGCAGTCCCGGGACAGGTGGCATCTACGAGCAGTACTTC; CDR3: CASSPGTGGIYEQYF
V: TRBV6-2/TRBV6-3; D: TRBD2; J: TRBJ2-5; size: few; DNA: TGTGCCACCCGAGGGACTACTCAAGAGACCCAGTACTTC; CDR3: CATRGTTQETQYF
V: TRBV6-2/TRBV6-3; D: -; J: TRBJ1-2; size: -; DNA: TGTGCCAGCAGTTACTCGTCGCGGCTGCGGCCTGGCTACACCTTC; CDR3: CASSYSSRLRPGYTF
V: TRBV29-1; D: -; J: TRBJ2-1; size: -; DNA: TGCAGCGTTGAAGAGGGGAGAGGCTACAATGAGCAGTTCTTC; CDR3: CSVEEGRGYNEQFF
V: TRBV15; D: TRBD1; J: TRBJ1-4; size: -; DNA: TGTGCCACCCGGGCGGGAGACAGGGTGAATGAAAAACTGTTTTTT; CDR3: CATRAGDRVNEKLFF
V: TRBV4-2; D: TRBD2; J: TRBJ2-1; size: -; DNA: TGTGCCAGCAGCCAAACGTTGGGGCGGGGGGGGGTTTACAATGAGCAGTTCTTC; CDR3: CASSQTLGRGGVYNEQFF
V: TRBV25-1; D: -; J: TRBJ2-1; size: -; DNA: TGTGCCAGCAGTGAGGGGACTTACAATGAGCAGTTCTTC; CDR3: CASSEGTYNEQFF
V: TRBV29-1; D: TRBD1; J: TRBJ2-5; size: -; DNA: TGCAGCTCCGGACAGGGGGCGGTGGAGACCCAGTACTTC; CDR3: CSSGQGAVETQYF
V: TRBV7-2; D: TRBD2; J: TRBJ2-5; size: -; DNA: TGTGCCAGCAGCCCGGTGGGGGGGAGGAGAGAGACCCAGTACTTC; CDR3: CASSPVGGRRETQYF
V: TRBV27; D: -; J: TRBJ2-5; size: -; DNA: TGTGCCAGCAGTGTATGGGGGGAGCAAGAGACCCAGTACTTC; CDR3: CASSVWGEQETQYF
V: TRBV7-9; D: TRBD1; J: TRBJ2-7; size: few; DNA: TGTGCCAGCAGCTTAGCAGACAGGGGTCACGAGCAGTACTTC; CDR3: CASSLADRGHEQYF
V: TRBV7-9; D: -; J: TRBJ2-5; size: -; DNA: TGTGCCAGCAGCTTAGCCGGGAGCCAGTACTTTTCAGAGACCCAGTACTTC; CDR3: CASSLAGSQYFSETQYF
V: TRBV9; D: TRBD1; J: TRBJ1-6; size: few; DNA: TGTGCCAGCAGCGCCTTCCAGGGGGCAAATAATTCACCCCTCCACTTT; CDR3: CASSAFQGANNSPLHF
V: TRBV6-5; D: TRBD1; J: TRBJ2-7; size: many; DNA: TGTGCCAGCAGTTACGGACAGGGACCCTACGAGCAGTACTTC; CDR3: CASSYGQGPYEQYF
V: TRBV20-1; D: -; J: TRBJ1-4; size: -; DNA: TGCAGTGCTTCGACAGGTTGGAGTGAAAAACTGTTTTTT; CDR3: CSASTGWSEKLFF
V: TRBV6-2/TRBV6-3; D: -; J: TRBJ1-1; size: -; DNA: TGTGCCAGCAGACCCGGCTCTCCTTGTGAAGCTTTCTTT; CDR3: CASRPGSPCEAFF
V: TRBV4-2; D: TRBD1; J: TRBJ1-2; size: few; DNA: TGTGCCAGCAGCCCACGGACAGGGGATAACTATGGCTACACCTTC; CDR3: CASSPRTGDNYGYTF
V: TRBV19; D: TRBD1; J: TRBJ1-2; size: -; DNA: TGTGCCAGCAAGGAGACAGGGCAATATGGCTACACCTTC; CDR3: CASKETGQYGYTF
V: TRBV5-5; D: -; J: TRBJ1-1; size: few; DNA: TGTGCCAGCAGTTTTCTCCTGAACACTGAAGCTTTCTTT; CDR3: CASSFLLNTEAFF
V: TRBV7-9; D: TRBD1; J: TRBJ1-4; size: -; DNA: TGTGCCAGCAGCCCCGGGGGACAGGGGATAAATGAAAAACTGTTTTTT; CDR3: CASSPGGQGINEKLFF
V: TRBV20-1; D: -; J: TRBJ2-3; size: -; DNA: TGCAGTGCTAGAGAGCGACGCACAGATACGCAGTATTTT; CDR3: CSARERRTDTQYF
V: TRBV7-7; D: TRBD1; J: TRBJ1-4; size: few; DNA: TGTGCCAGCAGCACCGGGACAGGGGAAAAACTGTTTTTT; CDR3: CASSTGTGEKLFF
V: TRBV2; D: -; J: TRBJ1-2; size: many; DNA: TGTGCCAGCAGTTTAGGGCCTACGAACTATGGCTACACCTTC; CDR3: CASSLGPTNYGYTF
V: TRBV7-3; D: -; J: TRBJ2-1; size: -; DNA: TGTGCCAGCAGCTTAACGGGGGGGCAGATCAATGAGCAGTTCTTC; CDR3: CASSLTGGQINEQFF
V: TRBV6-6; D: -; J: TRBJ2-3; size: -; DNA: TGTGCCAGCAGCAACCCGGACAGCTTCCCAGATACGCAGTATTTT; CDR3: CASSNPDSFPDTQYF
V: TRBV12-3/TRBV12-4; D: -; J: TRBJ1-2; size: many; DNA: TGTGCCAGCAGTCCCAGACGTGGGCTGGCGTACGGCTACACCTTC; CDR3: CASSPRRGLAYGYTF
V: TRBV5-1; D: -; J: TRBJ1-5; size: many; DNA: TGCGCCAGCAGCCAACAGGGTGGGGATAGCAATCAGCCCCAGCATTTT; CDR3: CASSQQGGDSNQPQHF
V: TRBV27; D: -; J: TRBJ2-3; size: -; DNA: TGTGCCAGCAGTTTCCCCCCCGGTGGCACAGATACGCAGTATTTT; CDR3: CASSFPPGGTDTQYF